Listed below are T cell receptor beta chains from one sample, sequenced in a study of neoadjuvant nivolumab and ipilimumab in lung cancer. This table comes from immunoSEQ multiplex PCR, and its TCRdb copy is limited to in-frame clones, with some not included. This table has tens of thousands of clones, roughly 84% appearing once. The material sequenced was peripheral blood, taken before neoadjuvant nivolumab, alone or with ipilimumab. These receptors originate from an adult with non-small cell lung cancer. CDR3s include the opening cysteine and the closing phenylalanine or tryptophan. The order of the fields is clone size, V gene, D gene, J gene, CDR3 DNA, CDR3 protein. D genes are given only for firm matches. Expanded clones get a size class; other rows say once, few or many, or leave the size out.

>NA|TRBV5-4|NA|TRBJ2-2
TGTGCCAGCAGCTTGGGGCAGGCCGGGGAGCTGTTTTTT
CASSLGQAGELFF
>NA|TRBV6-5|NA|TRBJ1-5
TGTGCCAGCAGTCCCGGCCTACCTAGTCAGCCCCAGCATTTT
CASSPGLPSQPQHF
>NA|TRBV29-1|TRBD2|TRBJ2-3
TGCAGCGTTGCGAGCGGGAGGAGTACAGATACGCAGTATTTT
CSVASGRSTDTQYF
>NA|TRBV30|NA|TRBJ1-4
TGTGCCTGGAGTTTGGGGGTTAATGAAAAACTGTTTTTT
CAWSLGVNEKLFF
>NA|TRBV5-5|TRBD1|TRBJ2-7
TGTGCCAGCAGCGTACAGGGGTCGTTCTACGAGCAGTACTTC
CASSVQGSFYEQYF
>NA|TRBV15|NA|TRBJ1-2
TGTGCCACCAGCAGAGATTCCGCGGGCTACACCTTC
CATSRDSAGYTF
>few|TRBV9|NA|TRBJ1-2
TGTGCCAGCAGCGTATTACAGGCTAACTATGGCTACACCTTC
CASSVLQANYGYTF
>NA|TRBV6-5|TRBD2|TRBJ2-1
TGTGCTTCACGGGGGGGGCCTTGGTACAATGAGCAGTTCTTC
CASRGGPWYNEQFF
>NA|TRBV18|NA|TRBJ2-4
TGTGCCAGCTCATCGGGACCCGCCAAAAACATTCAGTACTTC
CASSSGPAKNIQYF
>NA|TRBV7-2|NA|TRBJ2-7
TGTGCCAGCAGCCTCAGCGAGGGACTGCCCTACGAGCAGTACTTC
CASSLSEGLPYEQYF
>NA|TRBV30|TRBD2|TRBJ2-1
TGTGCCGGACTTAGCGGGAGGGGGAGCTCCTACAATGAGCAGTTCTTC
CAGLSGRGSSYNEQFF
>once|TRBV25-1|NA|TRBJ1-2
TGTGCCAGCAGTGCCCTTACTACAGAAGCTCTCTATGGCTACACCTTC
CASSALTTEALYGYTF
>NA|TRBV18|NA|TRBJ2-3
TGTGCCAGCTCACCGTTGGGAAATAGCGCAGATACGCAGTATTTT
CASSPLGNSADTQYF
>NA|TRBV6-6|NA|TRBJ1-5
TGTGCCAGCAGTGCTCAGGGGCATCAGCCCCAGCATTTT
CASSAQGHQPQHF
>NA|TRBV9|NA|TRBJ2-7
TGTGCCAGCAGCGAGGGGGGACATGGATACGAGCAGTACTTC
CASSEGGHGYEQYF
>NA|TRBV7-6|NA|TRBJ2-3
TGTGCCAGCAGCTTAGCACCAGGGCCGACAGATACGCAGTATTTT
CASSLAPGPTDTQYF
>NA|TRBV6-6|NA|TRBJ2-1
TGTGCCAGCAGACGGCCGACAGGCCCTAATGAGCAGTTCTTC
CASRRPTGPNEQFF
>NA|TRBV6-5|NA|TRBJ2-2
TGTGCCAGCAGTTACTCTTCAGGGAACACCGGGGAGCTGTTTTTT
CASSYSSGNTGELFF
>NA|TRBV7-6|NA|TRBJ2-7
TGTGCCAGCAGCTTAGACACTCCGGGGAGCGAGCAGTACTTC
CASSLDTPGSEQYF
>once|TRBV18|TRBD1|TRBJ2-5
TGTGCCAGCTCACCAAGGACAGGGCGTCGAGAGACCCAGTACTTC
CASSPRTGRRETQYF
>NA|TRBV7-3|NA|TRBJ2-7
TGTGCCAGCAGCTTAAACGGGGGCGACTCCTACGAGCAGTACTTC
CASSLNGGDSYEQYF
>NA|TRBV30|NA|TRBJ1-3
TGTGCCTGGAGTGTATCTCTCCTTGGAAACACCATATATTTT
CAWSVSLLGNTIYF
>NA|TRBV6-1|TRBD1|TRBJ1-2
TGTGCCAGCAGTGCTACGACAGGGTCTTTATATGGCTACACCTTC
CASSATTGSLYGYTF
>NA|TRBV4-3|NA|TRBJ2-5
TGCGCCAGCAGCCAAGATCCCGGTGGAAGGACCCAGTACTTC
CASSQDPGGRTQYF
>NA|TRBV15|TRBD1|TRBJ1-4
TGTGCCACCAGGGGACAGGGCACTGAAAAACTGTTTTTT
CATRGQGTEKLFF
>NA|TRBV5-5|NA|TRBJ2-3
TGTGCCAGCAGCTTGTGGACTAGCACAGATACGCAGTATTTT
CASSLWTSTDTQYF